This TCR beta chain was captured by sequencing in a study of T cells in localized non-small cell lung cancer. Study-wide results and caveats: Investigators sequenced only a single tumor region, leaving heterogeneity possible. Turning up in adjacent lung were a median around 58 of the top 100 tumor clones. Tumor trailed uninvolved adjacent lung in T cell clonality, which peaked there.

CDR3 size: 15 residues. Trimming left V 1 base short and J 6 bases short, with 12 bases between. Germline loops: CDR1 MNHNS, CDR2 SASEGT. The table came from immunoSEQ multiplex PCR; TCRdb's copy has only in-frame clones and leaves some out. Found here are tens of thousands of clones, around 73% of them singletons; the top ten hold about two fifths. In regard to this clone: Its antigen is not identified.

This TCR came from a male donor older than 55 with stage II squamous cell lung carcinoma. The source material was peripheral blood, sampled before any cancer treatment. The chain uses TRBV6-1 and TRBJ1-4; weak D call: TRBD1 (6 bases). The CDR3 is CASSEDPGHDEKLFF. The CDR3 coding sequence is TGTGCCAGCAGTGAAGACCCGGGACACGATGAAAAACTGTTTTTT.